The clone carrying this T cell receptor beta chain appeared a single time. Its antigen is unidentified. The data were obtained in a study of PD-1 blockade in mismatch repair-deficient tumors. Across the study: All were previously treated, progressing patients with some twelve mismatch repair-deficient cancer types.

Method: immunoSEQ multiplex PCR; TCRdb's copy keeps in-frame clones and lacks some. The sample holds 30,000 to 35,000 clones, 80% seen once. PCR or immunohistochemistry showed mismatch repair deficiency in every enrolled patient. Three pembrolizumab responders had their TCRs sequenced. Germline assignment: CDR1 SGHNT and CDR2 YYREEE (reference sequence). This CDR3 is 16 amino acids long. The trim removed 7 bases at V and 7 bases at J, leaving 12 bases unmatched. Regarding the study as a whole: Rapid post-treatment expansion, then contraction, generally preceding radiologic response, marked tumor-resident clones.

This receptor was taken from an adult with mismatch repair-deficient cancer. This sequence joins TRBV5-4 and TRBJ2-2; 11 bases align to TRBD1. This material consisted of PBMCs, taken 6 to 7 weeks after starting pembrolizumab. CDR3 coding DNA: TGTGCCAGCGGCACACCGGGACAGGGGGGGAGCGGGGAGCTGTTTTTT. Residues: CASGTPGQGGSGELFF.